Each of the 13 T cell receptor beta chains below was sequenced from the same sample in a study of cytomegalovirus exposure and HLA in healthy donors (dated by TCRdb to 2016 to 2017). The library came from the immunoSEQ multiplex PCR assay. A mixture of 60 forward primers for TCR Vbeta segments and 13 reverse primers for TCR Jbeta segments was used in the multiplex PCR. This is the immuneACCESS table as TCRdb keeps it, with only in-frame sequences that have V and J called. A part of the clones is gone; compared with another copy, unresolved V genes explain less than half, and the rest is unexplained. The sample table records fewer than 200,000 clones; 70% to 85% of these occur just once. In total, the top ten clones hold roughly 1.2% of the sample. Sequenced sample: PBMCs. The receptor source for this set is a girl aged 2-15 years in good health and CMV-seropositive.

This clone appeared a single time. The chain couples TRBV2 to TRBJ2-1; 7 nucleotides align to TRBD2. Germline assignment: CDR1 SNHLY and CDR2 FYNNEI. The CDR3 is 15 amino acids. J gave up 0 bases and V 5 bases, and 4 bases lay outside the gene matches. The CDR3 nucleotides read TGTGCCAGCAGTATGGCTAGCGGCTCCTACAATGAGCAGTTCTTC. Residues: CASSMASGSYNEQFF.

V is TRBV4-1 and J is TRBJ1-1, with D possibly matching TRBD1 (6 bases). Deletions cut 3 bases from V and 0 bases from J, with 11 bases between. From germline, CDR1 is MGHRA and CDR2 YSYEKL. The CDR3 is 15 residues long. The CDR3, as DNA: TGCGCCAGCAGCCAGCAGGGGTCGCTGAACACTGAAGCTTTCTTT. Amino acid sequence: CASSQQGSLNTEAFF.

This clone was detected only a few times. This chain links TRBV7-9 with TRBJ2-7, with D possibly matching TRBD2 (6 bases). Germline CDR1 is SEHNR and CDR2 is FQNEAQ (reference sequence). The CDR3 sequence is 14 residues long. V gave up 4 bases and J gave up 1 base, with 11 bases separating them. The CDR3 loop reads CASSSSGTSYEQYF. For the CDR3, the DNA is TGTGCCAGCAGCTCTAGTGGGACTTCCTACGAGCAGTACTTC.

This rearrangement joins TRBV27 to TRBJ1-1; D unclear. V was clipped by 0 bases and J by 6 bases, with 14 bases between them. CDR1 and CDR2 from the germline V gene are MNHEY and SMNVEV (reference sequence). The CDR3 loop spans 15 amino acids. DNA for the CDR3: TGTGCCAGCAGTTTATCGCCGGGAGGGCGACCTGAAGCTTTCTTT. The encoded protein is CASSLSPGGRPEAFF.

The rearrangement links TRBV11-2 to TRBJ2-7, with no clear D. The CDR3 totals 12 residues. The V gene lost 0 bases and the J gene lost 4 bases, with 4 bases spanning the gap. CDR1 and CDR2 from the germline V gene are SGHAT and FQNNGV. The CDR3 region has the DNA TGTGCCAGCAGCTTAGAACAGTACGAGCAGTACTTC. Its translation: CASSLEQYEQYF.

This clone is a singleton in its sample. This sequence joins TRBV5-1 and TRBJ1-2; no firm D call. CDR1 is SGHRS and CDR2 is YFSETQ in the germline V gene. V lost 3 bases and J lost 8, with 11 bases in between. The CDR3 sequence is 12 residues long. CDR3 residues: CASSSAVEGYTF. CDR3 in DNA: TGCGCCAGCAGCTCCGCGGTGGAGGGCTACACCTTC.

This chain connects TRBV30 to TRBJ2-3; TRBD2 matches 7 bases. The ends lost 0 bases at V and 8 bases at J; junction bases unmatched: 2. CDR3 length: 12 residues. Germline CDR1 reads GTSNPN; CDR2 reads SVGIG (reference sequence). The CDR3 DNA is TGTGCCTGGAGTGTAGGCGGGGGTACGCAGTATTTT. Protein product: CAWSVGGGTQYF.

The chain uses TRBV5-1 and TRBJ1-3; D is unresolved. Trimming shortened V by 3 bases and J by 0 bases, and 7 bases separated the two germline ends. The CDR3 is 14 residues long. The V gene's germline CDR1 is SGHRS and CDR2 YFSETQ. The CDR3 region is CASSSDTSGNTIYF. The CDR3 region has the DNA TGCGCCAGCAGCTCTGACACCTCTGGAAACACCATATATTTT.

The V call is TRBV25-1, the J call TRBJ2-2; D remains ambiguous. This CDR3 has 12 residues. Germline lookup yields CDR1 MGHDK and CDR2 SYGVNS. V lost 7 bases, J lost 4 bases, and 7 bases lay in between. The CDR3 region has the DNA TGTGCCAGCAATCTCTTCACCGGGGAGCTGTTTTTT. Translation gives CASNLFTGELFF. The variable domain in full, completed from reference TRBV25-1 and TRBJ2-2, reads EADIYQTPRYLVIGTGKKITLECSQTMGHDKMYWYQQDPGMELHLIHYSYGVNSTEKGDLSSESTVSRIRTEHFPLTLESARPSHTSQYLCASNLFTGELFFGEGSRLTVL.

This chain joins TRBV5-1 and TRBJ1-1; 10 bases are shared with TRBD1. The J segment lost 8 bases and the V segment lost 3 bases, leaving 4 bases of the junction unmatched. Germline CDR1 is SGHRS and CDR2 is YFSETQ. This CDR3 has 13 amino acids. The DNA of the CDR3 is TGCGCCAGCAGCTATGGGACAGGGGAAGAAGCTTTCTTT. Translated: CASSYGTGEEAFF.

The genes are TRBV2 and TRBJ1-2, with a weak D call TRBD1 (6 bases). Germline CDR1 SNHLY, CDR2 FYNNEI. This CDR3 has 13 amino acids. The V end was cut by 4 bases, the J end by 0 bases, with 6 bases between. CDR3 sequence (DNA): TGTGCCAGCAGTGGGACAGCTAACTATGGCTACACCTTC. Translating it yields CASSGTANYGYTF.

In its sample, this clone was seen once. V gene TRBV19 combines with J gene TRBJ2-7; D is possibly TRBD1 (7 bases). This CDR3 contains 15 residues. Germline CDR1 and CDR2: LNHDA and SQIVND (reference sequence). V shed 6 bases and J shed 3 bases, with 18 bases lying between them. In DNA form, the CDR3 reads TGTGCCAGTAGCCATAACGCGGGACAGAGCTACGAGCAGTACTTC. This gives the protein CASSHNAGQSYEQYF.

The rearrangement joins TRBV5-1 to TRBJ2-7, with D possibly matching TRBD1 (5 bases). The germline V and J ends were trimmed by 4 bases and 0 bases, with 14 bases remaining between them. The germline CDR1 and CDR2 sequences are SGHRS and YFSETQ. This CDR3 contains 15 residues. In nucleotides, the CDR3 is TGCGCCAGCAGCCCAAGGGGAAACCGCTCCTACGAGCAGTACTTC. Amino acids: CASSPRGNRSYEQYF. The full variable domain, its missing parts supplied by reference TRBV5-1 and TRBJ2-7, is KAGVTQTPRYLIKTRGQQVTLSCSPISGHRSVSWYQQTPGQGLQFLFEYFSETQRNKGNFPGRFSGRQFSNSRSEMNVSTLELGDSALYLCASSPRGNRSYEQYFGPGTRLTVT.